What follows are 27 T cell receptor beta chains derived from one specimen sequenced in a study of identical twins. MiXCR, applied by TCRdb to the 5' RACE reads, yields one record per CDR3 protein. The sample includes 450,000 or so distinct CDR3 sequences, 13% to 15% of them seen just once. These data were also reused for a study on yellow fever vaccine responses in identical twins.

What was sequenced was CD4+ T cells sorted from blood. Source of these receptors: a woman aged 18-29 years in good health.

This clonotype came up many times. Here the CDR3 DNA reads TGTGCCAGCAGTCGGACAGGGGATCAGCCCCAGCATTTT. The encoded protein is CASSRTGDQPQHF. The rearrangement joins TRBV12-3 or TRBV12-4 to TRBJ1-5; 9 bases are shared with TRBD1. J lost 5 bases, V lost 5 bases, and 1 base had no gene match. The CDR3 loop spans 13 amino acids.

This clonotype was detected once. The rearrangement joins TRBV3-1 to TRBJ2-7; 11 bases match TRBD2. Germline CDR1 reads LGHDT; CDR2 reads YNNKEL (reference sequence). The CDR3 consists of 14 residues. The ends lost 4 bases at V and 6 bases at J; junction bases unmatched: 5. The CDR3 region is CASSRSLAGVEQYF. In DNA, the CDR3 is TGTGCCAGCAGCCGGTCACTAGCGGGAGTCGAGCAGTACTTC.

This clonotype appeared a few times. The rearrangement joins TRBV20-1 to TRBJ2-7; a weak D match, TRBD2 (5 bases). This CDR3 contains 14 residues. V was trimmed by 2 bases and J by 2 bases, leaving 13 bases between them. CDR1 is DFQATT and CDR2 is SNEGSKA in the germline V gene (reference sequence). CDR3: CSARKLASTYEQYF. The DNA of the CDR3 is TGCAGTGCTAGAAAGCTAGCCTCAACCTACGAGCAGTACTTC.

The V and J genes are TRBV6-5 and TRBJ2-3; D call uncertain. V lost 3 bases and J lost 2, with 12 bases in between. The V gene's germline CDR1 is MNHEY and CDR2 SVGAGI. The CDR3 loop spans 15 amino acids. As DNA, the CDR3 is TGTGCCAGCAGTTATATGCAACCTTACACAGATACGCAGTATTTT. This gives the protein CASSYMQPYTDTQYF.

The J gene is TRBJ2-1, the V gene TRBV28, with TRBD2 matching 14 bases. The CDR3 extends over 13 amino acids. Germline-derived CDR1 and CDR2 are MDHEN and SYDVKM. V lost 5 bases and J lost 9; bases outside the gene matches: 0. CDR3 residues: CASSGLAGGEQFF. DNA of the CDR3: TGTGCCAGCAGTGGACTAGCGGGAGGTGAGCAGTTCTTC.

This clonotype has only a few counts. The genes are TRBV11-2 and TRBJ2-1, with D uncertain. Germline CDR1 and CDR2: SGHAT and FQNNGV. Trimming removed 1 base from V and 3 bases from J, with 7 bases in between. CDR3 length: 14 residues. In DNA, the CDR3 is TGTGCCAGCAGCTTAGGGTATCTCTACAATGAGCAGTTCTTC. It is translated as CASSLGYLYNEQFF.

The chain uses TRBV20-1 and TRBJ2-7, with 7 bases lining up with TRBD1. V dropped 6 bases and J dropped 3; count of bases not matched to a gene: 11. The CDR3 runs to 14 residues. CDR1 and CDR2 from the germline V gene are DFQATT and SNEGSKA (reference sequence). CDR3 protein: CSAEMKQGYYEQYF. DNA for the CDR3: TGCAGTGCCGAGATGAAACAGGGGTACTACGAGCAGTACTTC.

A few counts support this clonotype. A clone one base away is much larger, so this may be a read error. V is TRBV25-1 and J is TRBJ1-1; the D is unclear. V shed 9 bases and J shed 4 bases, with 12 bases lying between them. The germline CDR1 and CDR2 sequences are MGHDK and SYGVNS. The CDR3 contains 12 residues. This CDR3 is CASEFTGTEAFF. CDR3 nucleotides: TGTGCCAGTGAGTTTACTGGCACTGAAGCTTTCTTT.

This clonotype was observed a handful of times. The J gene is TRBJ1-4, the V gene TRBV6-6; D is unclear. V was pared by 6 bases and J by 6 bases, with 5 bases between. Germline V lookup: CDR1 MNHNY, CDR2 SVGAGI (reference sequence). CDR3 size: 11 residues. DNA for the CDR3: TGTGCCAGCAGAACGCATGAAAAACTGTTTTTT. Its translation is CASRTHEKLFF.

V gene TRBV25-1 combines with J gene TRBJ2-7; TRBD2 matches 8 bases. This CDR3 contains 14 residues. CDR1 is MGHDK, CDR2 SYGVNS, per germline. The V gene end was trimmed by 4 bases and the J gene end by 6 bases; junction bases not matched to a gene: 8. The DNA of the CDR3 is TGTGCCAGCAGTGGGACGGGAGGGAGAGGCGAGCAGTACTTC. It specifies CASSGTGGRGEQYF.

The sample holds a few counts of this clonotype. The chain carries TRBV20-1 and TRBJ2-3; no definite D call. With 5 bases removed from V and 2 bases from J, the gap between germline ends came to 14 bases. The CDR3 is 14 amino acids. CDR1 and CDR2 from the germline V gene are DFQATT and SNEGSKA (reference sequence). This CDR3 is CSASGPPFTDTQYF. The CDR3 DNA follows: TGCAGTGCTTCCGGGCCTCCCTTCACAGATACGCAGTATTTT.

The table lists this clonotype with a few counts. The chain couples TRBV12-3 or TRBV12-4 to TRBJ2-1; TRBD2 might be the D (5 bases). This CDR3 region has 19 residues. The V end was cut by 3 bases, the J end by 0 bases, with 21 bases between. CDR3 in DNA: TGTGCCAGCAGTTTTTCTTGGGAGTCGAGAGAGAGCTCCTACAATGAGCAGTTCTTC. This translates into CASSFSWESRESSYNEQFF.

This chain joins TRBV27 and TRBJ2-1; D uncertain. This CDR3 comprises 16 residues. The V end lost 1 base, the J end lost 5 bases, and 15 bases lay between the germline ends. Germline-derived CDR1 and CDR2 are MNHEY and SMNVEV (reference sequence). CDR3 in amino acids: CASSLYVGISNNEQFF. CDR3 DNA sequence: TGTGCCAGCAGTTTATATGTTGGAATTTCCAACAATGAGCAGTTCTTC.

This clonotype was detected many times. V gene TRBV29-1 combines with J gene TRBJ2-5; maybe TRBD2 (5 bases). Germline V gene lookup returns CDR1 SQVTM and CDR2 ANQGSEA. This CDR3 has 13 residues. Trimming removed 6 bases from V and 7 bases from J, with 18 bases in between. CDR3 residues: CSVASLSGGTQYF. CDR3 DNA: TGCAGCGTCGCCTCGTTAAGCGGTGGGACCCAGTACTTC.

This clonotype has just a few counts. The J gene is TRBJ2-1, the V gene TRBV6-4; possibly TRBD2 for D (6 bases). Germline lookup yields CDR1 MRHNA and CDR2 SNTAGT. V lost 0 bases and J lost 1, with 10 bases in between. The CDR3 has 16 amino acids. Here the CDR3 DNA reads TGTGCCAGCAGTGACTCTGGCGGGGCTTCCTACAATGAGCAGTTCTTC. Translation: CASSDSGGASYNEQFF.

The V and J genes are TRBV5-1 and TRBJ1-3; the match to TRBD1 covers 7 bases. Looked up from germline, CDR1 is SGHRS and CDR2 is YFSETQ. This CDR3 comprises 17 residues. Losses at the gene ends were 7 bases for V and 0 bases for J; bases not matched to a gene: 13. CDR3 sequence: CASSGDSFTLSGNTIYF. CDR3 nucleotides: TGCGCCAGCTCTGGGGACAGTTTTACTCTCTCTGGAAACACCATATATTTT.

This chain joins TRBV24-1 and TRBJ2-7, with TRBD2 matching over 8 bases. Per germline, CDR1 KGHDR and CDR2 SFDVKD. CDR3 length equals 14 residues. The V and J ends lost 3 bases and 6 bases, in that order; junction bases with no gene match: 6. CDR3 DNA: TGTGCCACCAGTGATGGGACTAGGAGGGCCGAGCAGTACTTC. Protein sequence: CATSDGTRRAEQYF.

This clonotype was recorded a few times. The CDR3 loop is CASRGQVNNEQFF. Written as DNA, the CDR3 is TGTGCCAGCAGGGGACAGGTTAACAATGAGCAGTTCTTC. The V and J genes are TRBV28 and TRBJ2-1; 8 bases are a match to TRBD1. Germline V gene data show CDR1 as MDHEN and CDR2 as SYDVKM. After removal of 6 bases from V and 5 bases from J, the junction contained 3 bases not matched to a gene. The CDR3 has 13 residues.

The rearrangement uses TRBV21-1 and TRBJ2-2. TRBV21-1 is tagged as a pseudogene. CDR3 length: 15 amino acids. The CDR3 loop is CASSDQRRNTGELFF. The CDR3 DNA follows: TGTGCCAGCAGCGATCAGCGTCGTAACACCGGGGAGCTGTTTTTT.

This chain links TRBV5-1 with TRBJ2-5; possible D gene TRBD1, 5 bases. CDR3 length: 15 amino acids. Deletions cut 3 bases from V and 2 bases from J, with 14 bases between. The germline V gene has CDR1 SGHRS and CDR2 YFSETQ. CDR3 region: CASSYYRRQQETQYF. The CDR3 bases are TGCGCCAGCAGCTATTATCGCCGACAGCAAGAGACCCAGTACTTC.

This clonotype was counted many times. This chain uses TRBV29-1 with TRBJ2-7; 7 bases are a match to TRBD1. V lost 0 bases to trimming and J lost 8 bases; unmatched junction nucleotides: 13. The CDR3 totals 15 residues. Germline-derived CDR1 and CDR2 are SQVTM and ANQGSEA. The CDR3 region is CSVEEGTETMRQQYF. The DNA of the CDR3 is TGCAGCGTTGAAGAGGGGACAGAAACTATGCGGCAGCAGTACTTC.

Many counts were recorded for this clonotype. This CDR3 reads CATSRAGGPIGELFF. CDR3 in DNA: TGTGCCACCAGCAGAGCGGGAGGGCCGATCGGGGAGCTGTTTTTT. The gene calls are TRBV15 and TRBJ2-2; 8 nucleotides line up with TRBD2. This CDR3 is built from 15 residues. Germline assignment: CDR1 LNHNV and CDR2 YYDKDF (reference sequence). V shed 1 base, J shed 7 bases, and the junction held 5 bases outside the gene matches.

In its sample, this clonotype was seen a few times. J is TRBJ2-2 and V is TRBV27, with D unclear. Germline assignment: CDR1 MNHEY and CDR2 SMNVEV (reference sequence). The CDR3 runs 12 residues. V lost 3 bases to trimming and J lost 6 bases, with 5 bases between them. CDR3 coding DNA: TGTGCCAGCAGTTTTTCTTCCGGGGAGCTGTTTTTT. Translated: CASSFSSGELFF.

This clonotype was seen more than once but under ten times. The chain recombines TRBV5-5 with TRBJ2-7; 7 bases match TRBD2. CDR1 is SGHKS and CDR2 is YYEKEE in the germline V gene (reference sequence). The junction had 9 bases not matched to a gene; V was cut back by 1 base and J by 2 bases. The CDR3 contains 16 residues. The CDR3 nucleotides are TGTGCCAGCAGCTTGATAGGCGGGGAGGGTCCCTACGAGCAGTACTTC. This translates into CASSLIGGEGPYEQYF.

CDR3 in amino acids: CASSQMDRDYNEQFF. In DNA form, the CDR3 reads TGTGCCAGCAGCCAAATGGACAGAGACTACAATGAGCAGTTCTTC. The chain is built from TRBV14 and TRBJ2-1, with a possible D match to TRBD1 (6 bases). In germline, CDR1 is SGHDN, CDR2 FVKESK. The CDR3 length is 15 residues. Trimming shortened V by 2 bases and J by 3 bases, and 11 bases separated the two germline ends. The whole variable domain, remainder taken from reference TRBV14 and TRBJ2-1, is EAGVTQFPSHSVIEKGQTVTLRCDPISGHDNLYWYRRVMGKEIKFLLHFVKESKQDESGMPNNRFLAERTGGTYSTLKVQPAELEDSGVYFCASSQMDRDYNEQFFGPGTRLTVL.

This clonotype was counted only a few times. V and J are TRBV2 and TRBJ2-2; D is possibly TRBD2 (5 bases). The V and J ends lost 6 bases and 11 bases respectively, with 13 bases between them. From germline, CDR1 is SNHLY and CDR2 FYNNEI. The CDR3 is made up of 12 amino acids. The CDR3 nucleotides read TGTGCCAGCAGCTTAGCGCGAATAGAGCTGTTTTTT. This encodes CASSLARIELFF.

This rearrangement joins TRBV6-5 to TRBJ2-7; 7 positions match TRBD1. Per germline, CDR1 MNHEY and CDR2 SVGAGI. The V segment lost 2 bases and the J segment 1 base; nucleotides outside the gene matches: 5. The length of the CDR3 is 15 residues. The CDR3 spells CASSYQQGRSYEQYF. The CDR3 coding sequence is TGTGCCAGCAGTTACCAACAGGGGAGATCCTACGAGCAGTACTTC.